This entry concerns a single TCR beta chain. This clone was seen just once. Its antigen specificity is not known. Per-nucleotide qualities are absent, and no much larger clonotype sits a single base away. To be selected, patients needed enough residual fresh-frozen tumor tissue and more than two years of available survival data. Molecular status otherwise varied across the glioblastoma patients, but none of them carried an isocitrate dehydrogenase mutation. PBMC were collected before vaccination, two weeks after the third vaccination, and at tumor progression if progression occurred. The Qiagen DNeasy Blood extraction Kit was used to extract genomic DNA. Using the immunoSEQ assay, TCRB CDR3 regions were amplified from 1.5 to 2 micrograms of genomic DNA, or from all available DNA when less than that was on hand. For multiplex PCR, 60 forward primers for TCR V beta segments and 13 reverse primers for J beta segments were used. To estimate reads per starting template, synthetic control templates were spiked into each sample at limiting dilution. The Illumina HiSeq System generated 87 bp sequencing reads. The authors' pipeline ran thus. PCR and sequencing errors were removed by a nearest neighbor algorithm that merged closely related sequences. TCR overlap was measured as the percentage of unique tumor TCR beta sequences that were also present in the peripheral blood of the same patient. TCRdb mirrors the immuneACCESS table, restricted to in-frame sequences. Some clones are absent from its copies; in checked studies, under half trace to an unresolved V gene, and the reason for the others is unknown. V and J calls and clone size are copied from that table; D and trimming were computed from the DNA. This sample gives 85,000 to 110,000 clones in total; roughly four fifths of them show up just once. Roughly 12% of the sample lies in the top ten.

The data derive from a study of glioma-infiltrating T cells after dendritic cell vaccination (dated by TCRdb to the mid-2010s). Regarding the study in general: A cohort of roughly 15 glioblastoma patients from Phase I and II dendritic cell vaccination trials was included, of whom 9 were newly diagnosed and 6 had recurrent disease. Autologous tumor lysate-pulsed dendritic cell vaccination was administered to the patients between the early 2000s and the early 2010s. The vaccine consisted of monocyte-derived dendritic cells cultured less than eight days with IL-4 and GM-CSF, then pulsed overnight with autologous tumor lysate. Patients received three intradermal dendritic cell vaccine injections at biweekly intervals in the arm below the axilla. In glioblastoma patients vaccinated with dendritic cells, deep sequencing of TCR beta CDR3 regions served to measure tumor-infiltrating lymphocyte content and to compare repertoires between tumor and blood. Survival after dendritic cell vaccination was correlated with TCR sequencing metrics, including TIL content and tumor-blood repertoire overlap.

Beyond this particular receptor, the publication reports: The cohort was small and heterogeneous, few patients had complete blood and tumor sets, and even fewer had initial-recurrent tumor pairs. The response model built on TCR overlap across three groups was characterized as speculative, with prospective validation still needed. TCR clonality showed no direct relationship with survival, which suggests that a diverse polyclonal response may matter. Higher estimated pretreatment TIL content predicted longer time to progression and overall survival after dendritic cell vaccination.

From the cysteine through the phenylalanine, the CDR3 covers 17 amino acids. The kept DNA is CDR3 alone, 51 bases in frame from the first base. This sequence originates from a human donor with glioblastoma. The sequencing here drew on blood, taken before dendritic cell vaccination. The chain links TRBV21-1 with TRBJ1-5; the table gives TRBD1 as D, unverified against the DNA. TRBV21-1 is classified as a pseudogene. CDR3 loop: CASSKGGQDEGNQPQHF. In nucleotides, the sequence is TGTGCCAGCAGCAAAGGGGGGCAGGACGAAGGCAATCAGCCCCAGCATTTT.